The 30 T cell receptor beta chains listed next were all sequenced from one sample in a study of cytomegalovirus exposure and HLA in healthy donors. It was with 60 Vbeta and 13 Jbeta primers that the PCR ran. The data were produced by immunoSEQ multiplex PCR, yet TCRdb's version contains in-frame clones alone and is incomplete. The table has 150,000 to 200,000 clones, around 86% seen once; the top ten hold 1.5% to 2%. Sequencing was performed on PBMCs. Receptors were obtained from a woman in her late teens or twenties in good health and CMV-seronegative.

The V call is TRBV2, the J call TRBJ2-7; D not resolved. The CDR3 covers 12 residues. V lost 2 bases and J 5 bases, leaving 7 bases between the germline ends. Germline CDR1 and CDR2: SNHLY and FYNNEI. CDR3 sequence: CASSESGHEQYF. The CDR3 coding sequence is TGTGCCAGCAGTGAATCGGGTCACGAGCAGTACTTC.

The chain combines TRBV4-2 with TRBJ2-1; possible D gene TRBD2, 5 bases. V lost 4 bases, J lost 6 bases, and 10 bases lay in between. This CDR3 has 13 residues. CDR1 and CDR2 (germline): LGHNA, YNFKEQ. The CDR3 DNA reads as TGTGCCAGCAGCCTCGAAAGCGGCAATGAGCAGTTCTTC. This sequence encodes CASSLESGNEQFF.

V gene TRBV6-5 combines with J gene TRBJ2-3; 9 bases agree with TRBD1. V lost 5 bases, J lost 9 bases, and 3 bases stayed unmatched. The CDR3 has 12 residues. Germline lookup yields CDR1 MNHEY and CDR2 SVGAGI. CDR3 nucleotides: TGTGCCAGCAGTACTACAGGGGGCACGCAGTATTTT. This gives the protein CASSTTGGTQYF.

The chain carries TRBV7-9 and TRBJ1-2; 11 bases map to TRBD1. The CDR3 length is 18 residues. Germline CDR1 and CDR2: SEHNR and FQNEAQ (reference sequence). Trimming cost V 4 bases and J 1 base; bases outside gene matches: 11. The CDR3 reads CASSSWTGGMVGNYGYTF. The CDR3 DNA follows: TGTGCCAGCAGCTCTTGGACAGGGGGCATGGTTGGTAACTATGGCTACACCTTC.

The chain uses TRBV5-4 and TRBJ2-1, with 10 bases identical to TRBD2. The CDR3 consists of 15 residues. Germline V CDR1 and CDR2: SGHNT, YYREEE (reference sequence). The J segment lost 10 bases and the V segment lost 6 bases, leaving 13 bases of the junction unmatched. The CDR3 sequence: CASNPPSGGAGEQFF. CDR3 DNA: TGTGCCAGCAACCCCCCCAGCGGGGGGGCCGGGGAGCAGTTCTTC.

V usage is TRBV19 and J usage is TRBJ1-1; weak D call: TRBD1 (6 bases). The CDR3 is 13 amino acids. In germline, CDR1 is LNHDA, CDR2 SQIVND (reference sequence). The V end was cut by 8 bases, the J end by 1 base, with 11 bases between. The CDR3 loop reads CASLLQGNTEAFF. As DNA, the CDR3 is TGTGCCAGTTTACTACAGGGGAACACTGAAGCTTTCTTT.

The rearrangement uses TRBV28 and TRBJ2-3; no clear D gene. Trimming pared 6 bases from V and 2 bases from J, leaving 15 bases between. This CDR3 has 15 amino acids. Germline CDR1 reads MDHEN; CDR2 reads SYDVKM. The chain's CDR3 is CASSLSAGSTDTQYF. In DNA, the CDR3 is TGTGCCAGCAGCCTCTCGGCCGGGTCCACAGATACGCAGTATTTT. Drawing the rest from reference TRBV28 and TRBJ2-3, the complete variable domain is DVKVTQSSRYLVKRTGEKVFLECVQDMDHENMFWYRQDPGLGLRLIYFSYDVKMKEKGDIPEGYSVSREKKERFSLILESASTNQTSMYLCASSLSAGSTDTQYFGPGTRLTVL.

The chain carries TRBV5-4 and TRBJ2-3, with 8 positions matching TRBD2. This CDR3 is 15 amino acids long. The junction had 6 bases not matched to a gene; V was cut back by 1 base and J by 5 bases. Germline V CDR1 and CDR2: SGHNT, YYREEE (reference sequence). The CDR3 DNA sequence: TGTGCCAGCAGCTTGTACGGGGGGGCCGAAGATACGCAGTATTTT. Amino acid sequence: CASSLYGGAEDTQYF.

V and J are TRBV19 and TRBJ1-2, with TRBD1 identical over 8 bases. This CDR3 comprises 13 residues. CDR1 is LNHDA, CDR2 SQIVND, per germline (reference sequence). V shed 5 bases, J shed 5 bases, and the junction held 4 bases outside the gene matches. The CDR3 nucleotides read TGTGCCAGTAGTGGACAGGGACCGTATGGCTACACCTTC. Its translation is CASSGQGPYGYTF.

The chain combines TRBV4-1 with TRBJ1-5; unclear D gene. The CDR3 is made up of 14 amino acids. The germline gives CDR1 MGHRA, CDR2 YSYEKL. V dropped 3 bases and J dropped 0 bases, with 6 bases sitting between them. CDR3 bases: TGCGCCAGCAGCCAGGGCCTTAGCAATCAGCCCCAGCATTTT. Amino acid sequence: CASSQGLSNQPQHF.

The V gene is TRBV2, the J gene TRBJ2-3; TRBD2 aligns across 11 bases. V was pared by 6 bases and J by 2 bases, with 4 bases of the junction left unmatched. Per germline, CDR1 SNHLY and CDR2 FYNNEI. The CDR3 sequence is 15 residues long. CDR3 protein: CASRGLAVSTDTQYF. The CDR3 DNA sequence: TGTGCCAGCAGGGGACTAGCGGTTTCCACAGATACGCAGTATTTT.

The V call is TRBV6-5, the J call TRBJ2-7; 8 bases agree with TRBD2. Germline CDR1 and CDR2: MNHEY and SVGAGI. The length of the CDR3 is 14 residues. After removal of 4 bases from V and 4 bases from J, the junction contained 6 bases not matched to a gene. As DNA, the CDR3 is TGTGCCAGCAGTTCGGGGGGGCGCGGGTACGAGCAGTACTTC. This sequence encodes CASSSGGRGYEQYF.

The chain employs TRBV7-2 and TRBJ1-3, with D possibly matching TRBD1 (6 bases). From germline, CDR1 is SGHTA and CDR2 FQGNSA. This CDR3 is 15 amino acids long. Trimming shortened V by 5 bases and J by 6 bases, and 17 bases separated the two germline ends. The CDR3 sequence: CASSPQATGPNTIYF. In DNA form, the CDR3 reads TGTGCCAGCAGCCCCCAGGCGACAGGACCAAACACCATATATTTT.

The genes are TRBV9 and TRBJ2-7; the D gene is possibly TRBD1 (8 bases). This CDR3 comprises 14 residues. Trimming stripped 4 bases from V and 5 bases from J, with 16 bases between. Germline CDR1 SGDLS, CDR2 YYNGEE. CDR3 bases: TGTGCCAGCAGCCCCCGACAGGGGAGGGACGAGCAGTACTTC. Its protein product is CASSPRQGRDEQYF.

The chain joins TRBV5-4 to TRBJ2-3; possibly TRBD2 for D (6 bases). This CDR3 is 16 amino acids long. V lost 4 bases, J lost 5 bases, and 20 bases lay in between. CDR1 and CDR2 from the germline V gene are SGHNT and YYREEE (reference sequence). The CDR3 nucleotides read TGTGCCAGCAGCCCCTCGTGGGGTAGCGGTGGAGATACGCAGTATTTT. It specifies CASSPSWGSGGDTQYF.

The table lists this clone with a few counts. This rearrangement joins TRBV5-8 to TRBJ2-5; tentatively, D is TRBD1 (6 bases). V was pared by 10 bases and J by 5 bases, with 21 bases between. Looked up from germline, CDR1 is SGHTS and CDR2 is YDEGEE. The CDR3 length is 14 residues. CDR3 sequence: CAYGDPPGVETQYF. The CDR3 DNA sequence: TGTGCCTACGGGGACCCCCCAGGGGTGGAGACCCAGTACTTC.

This clone was seen only once. The chain combines TRBV2 with TRBJ2-6; D is possibly TRBD1 (6 bases). The CDR3 is made up of 16 amino acids. V shed 6 bases and J shed 1 base, with 13 bases lying between them. Germline assignment: CDR1 SNHLY and CDR2 FYNNEI. This CDR3 is CASRSGAGSGANVLTF. CDR3 nucleotide sequence: TGTGCCAGCAGGTCAGGGGCAGGATCTGGGGCCAACGTCCTGACTTTC.

This chain uses TRBV9 with TRBJ2-1; 12 bases match TRBD2. The CDR3 has 18 amino acids. V shed 0 bases and J 9 bases; nucleotides not matched to a gene: 13. Germline V gene data show CDR1 as SGDLS and CDR2 as YYNGEE. CDR3 amino acids: CASSVGSSGRAEEGEQFF. CDR3 coding DNA: TGTGCCAGCAGCGTAGGGTCTAGCGGGAGGGCCGAGGAGGGTGAGCAGTTCTTC.

This chain connects TRBV5-1 to TRBJ2-3; TRBD1 aligns across 9 bases. This CDR3 contains 17 residues. The V and J ends lost 0 bases and 4 bases, in that order; junction bases with no gene match: 9. Germline CDR1 is SGHRS and CDR2 is YFSETQ. The CDR3 coding sequence is TGCGCCAGCAGCTTGGGGGACAGGGACCCACCGGCAGATACGCAGTATTTT. It encodes CASSLGDRDPPADTQYF.

The J gene is TRBJ2-4, the V gene TRBV5-1; TRBD2 matches 9 bases. CDR1 SGHRS and CDR2 YFSETQ come from the germline V gene. The CDR3 totals 14 residues. With V trimmed by 4 bases and J by 8 bases, 7 bases remained unmatched. The DNA of the CDR3 is TGCGCCAGCAGCGCGACTAGCGGATGGGACATTCAGTACTTC. Encoded protein: CASSATSGWDIQYF. Full variable domain (rest looked up from reference TRBV5-1 and TRBJ2-4): KAGVTQTPRYLIKTRGQQVTLSCSPISGHRSVSWYQQTPGQGLQFLFEYFSETQRNKGNFPGRFSGRQFSNSRSEMNVSTLELGDSALYLCASSATSGWDIQYFGAGTRLSVL.

The gene calls are TRBV10-2 and TRBJ2-5, with TRBD2 as a possible D gene (6 bases). Between the trimmed V and J ends, which lost 2 bases and 5 bases, there was a span of 9 bases. CDR1 and CDR2 (germline): WSHSY, SAAADI. The CDR3 covers 13 residues. The CDR3 region has the DNA TGCGCCAGCAGTGAGCTAGGGAGGGAGACCCAGTACTTC. Protein sequence: CASSELGRETQYF.

V and J are TRBV11-3 and TRBJ2-7; D perhaps matches TRBD1 (7 bases). V was trimmed by 5 bases and J by 6 bases, leaving 20 bases between them. The CDR3 is made up of 15 amino acids. Germline CDR1 is SGHNT and CDR2 is YENEEA. CDR3 coding DNA: TGTGCCAGCAGCGAGGGCGGGACAGCCTTCTCCGAGCAGTACTTC. Encoded protein: CASSEGGTAFSEQYF. Full variable domain (remainder filled in from reference TRBV11-3 and TRBJ2-7): EAGVVQSPRYKIIEKKQPVAFWCNPISGHNTLYWYLQNLGQGPELLIRYENEEAVDDSQLPKDRFSAERLKGVDSTLKIQPAELGDSAVYLCASSEGGTAFSEQYFGPGTRLTVT.

The CDR3 here is CASSLTGTGGDTQYF. For the CDR3, the DNA is TGCGCCAGCAGCTTGACCGGGACAGGGGGCGATACGCAGTATTTT. The V and J genes are TRBV5-1 and TRBJ2-3, with 12 bases matching TRBD1. Germline values: CDR1 SGHRS, CDR2 YFSETQ. Losses at the gene ends were 1 base for V and 6 bases for J; bases not matched to a gene: 3. This CDR3 contains 15 residues.

V gene TRBV27 combines with J gene TRBJ2-5; 8 nucleotides match TRBD2. The CDR3 totals 17 residues. The V gene end was trimmed by 3 bases and the J gene end by 5 bases; junction bases not matched to a gene: 14. Germline CDR1 MNHEY, CDR2 SMNVEV (reference sequence). This chain's CDR3 is CASSFRPSGSRMETQYF. CDR3 in DNA: TGTGCCAGCAGTTTCCGCCCCAGCGGGAGTCGAATGGAGACCCAGTACTTC.

The chain joins TRBV28 to TRBJ2-3; 8 nucleotides align to TRBD2. Trimming cost V 6 bases and J 0 bases; bases outside gene matches: 14. The germline V gene has CDR1 MDHEN and CDR2 SYDVKM. This CDR3 spans 18 amino acids. For the CDR3, the DNA is TGTGCCAGCAGCCTCCGGCGTTTAGCGGGGAAAAGCACAGATACGCAGTATTTT. This translates into CASSLRRLAGKSTDTQYF.

The chain uses TRBV28 and TRBJ1-2; D uncertain. V was shortened by 3 bases and J by 6 bases, with 20 bases between the two germline ends. This CDR3 has 16 residues. The germline V gene has CDR1 MDHEN and CDR2 SYDVKM. The CDR3 DNA follows: TGTGCCAGCAGTTTCCCCCGACACCGAACTTCTAATGGCTACACCTTC. It specifies CASSFPRHRTSNGYTF.

V gene TRBV19 combines with J gene TRBJ1-1; perhaps TRBD1 as D (6 bases). V was clipped by 10 bases and J by 0 bases, with 15 bases between them. The CDR3 contains 14 residues. In germline, CDR1 is LNHDA, CDR2 SQIVND (reference sequence). In DNA form, the CDR3 reads TGTGCCACATCAAACAGGGTGGTGAACACTGAAGCTTTCTTT. It encodes CATSNRVVNTEAFF.

CDR3 in amino acids: CASSIGTGGSEQYF. CDR3 DNA: TGTGCCAGTAGCATCGGGACAGGGGGAAGCGAGCAGTACTTC. The genes are TRBV19 and TRBJ2-7; 11 positions match TRBD1. CDR1 and CDR2 (germline): LNHDA, SQIVND (reference sequence). Trimming at V came to 6 bases and at J to 6 bases, leaving 7 bases not matched to a gene. The CDR3 is made up of 14 amino acids.

The chain carries TRBV9 and TRBJ2-2, with D tentatively TRBD2 (5 bases). The CDR3 has 19 amino acids. CDR1 and CDR2 (germline): SGDLS, YYNGEE. The V end lost 0 bases, the J end lost 1 base, and 19 bases lay between the germline ends. The CDR3 loop is CASSVGPLRGSGNTGELFF. The CDR3 region has the DNA TGTGCCAGCAGCGTAGGCCCCCTCCGAGGGTCTGGGAACACCGGGGAGCTGTTTTTT.

In this sample, this clone turned up once. The gene calls are TRBV28 and TRBJ2-3, with 9 positions matching TRBD1. The V segment lost 8 bases and the J segment 4 bases; nucleotides outside the gene matches: 7. The CDR3 extends over 14 amino acids. From germline, CDR1 is MDHEN and CDR2 SYDVKM. In DNA, the CDR3 is TGTGCCAGCTTTCCGGGACAGGGTCCAGATACGCAGTATTTT. This translates into CASFPGQGPDTQYF.